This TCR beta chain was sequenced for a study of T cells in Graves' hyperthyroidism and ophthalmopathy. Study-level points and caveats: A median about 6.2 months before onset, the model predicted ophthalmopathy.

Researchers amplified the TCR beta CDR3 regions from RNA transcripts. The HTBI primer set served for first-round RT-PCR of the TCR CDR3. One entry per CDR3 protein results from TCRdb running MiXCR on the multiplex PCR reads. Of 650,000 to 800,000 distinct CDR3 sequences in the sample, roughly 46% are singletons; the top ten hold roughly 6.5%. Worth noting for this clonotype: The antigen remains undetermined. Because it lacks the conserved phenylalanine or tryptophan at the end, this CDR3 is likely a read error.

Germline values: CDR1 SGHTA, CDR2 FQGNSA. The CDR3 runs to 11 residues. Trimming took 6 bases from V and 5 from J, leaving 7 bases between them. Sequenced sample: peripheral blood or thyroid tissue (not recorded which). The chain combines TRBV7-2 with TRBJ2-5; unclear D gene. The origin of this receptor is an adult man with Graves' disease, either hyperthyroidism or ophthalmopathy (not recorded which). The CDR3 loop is CASRSQETQYL. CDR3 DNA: TGTGCCAGCAGGTCACAGGAGACCCAGTACCTC.